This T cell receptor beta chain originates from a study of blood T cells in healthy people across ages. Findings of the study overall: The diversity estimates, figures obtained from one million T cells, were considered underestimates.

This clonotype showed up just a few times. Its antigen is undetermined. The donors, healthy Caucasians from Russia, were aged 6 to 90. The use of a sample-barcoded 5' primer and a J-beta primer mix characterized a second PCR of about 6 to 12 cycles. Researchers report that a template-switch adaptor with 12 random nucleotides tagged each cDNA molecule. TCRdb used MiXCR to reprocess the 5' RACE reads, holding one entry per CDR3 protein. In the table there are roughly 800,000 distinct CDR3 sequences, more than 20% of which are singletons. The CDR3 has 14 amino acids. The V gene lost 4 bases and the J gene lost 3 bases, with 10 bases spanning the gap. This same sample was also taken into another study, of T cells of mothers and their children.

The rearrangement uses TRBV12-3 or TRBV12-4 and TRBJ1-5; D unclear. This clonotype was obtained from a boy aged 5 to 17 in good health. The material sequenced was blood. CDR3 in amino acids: CASSYSGVNQPQHF. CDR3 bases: TGTGCCAGCAGTTACTCCGGGGTCAATCAGCCCCAGCATTTT.